This record looks at one T cell receptor (beta chain) sequence and its context. Read data end 3 residues before the CDR3 end; the end is taken from the germline J gene. V lost 5 bases and J lost 7, with 12 bases in between. From germline, CDR1 is SEHNR and CDR2 FQNEAQ (reference sequence). The CDR3 loop spans 13 amino acids. These data are taken from a study of T cells in women clearing cervical HPV infection. The table came from immunoSEQ multiplex PCR; TCRdb's copy has only in-frame clones and leaves some out. Recorded for this sample: 25,000 to 35,000 clones. Input material: blood buffy coat. The chain has TRBV7-9 and TRBJ1-5; no reliable D call. This clonotype was obtained from a woman between 18 and 70 years old with a cervical HPV16 infection that either progressed to CIN3+ or cleared (not recorded which). This chain's CDR3 is CASSPNEGQPQHF. The part of the CDR3 DNA that was read is TGTGCCAGCAGCCCCAATGAGGGCCAGCCC.